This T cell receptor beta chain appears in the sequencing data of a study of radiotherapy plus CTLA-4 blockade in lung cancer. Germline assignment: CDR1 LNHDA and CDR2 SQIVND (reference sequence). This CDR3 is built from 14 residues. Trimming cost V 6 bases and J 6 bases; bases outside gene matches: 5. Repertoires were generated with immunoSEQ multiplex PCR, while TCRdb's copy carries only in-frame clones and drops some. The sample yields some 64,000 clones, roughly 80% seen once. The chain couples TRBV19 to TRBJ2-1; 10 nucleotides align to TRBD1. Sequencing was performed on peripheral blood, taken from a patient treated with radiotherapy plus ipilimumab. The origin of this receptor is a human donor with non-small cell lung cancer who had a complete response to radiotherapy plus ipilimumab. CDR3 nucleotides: TGTGCCAGTAGCCGACAGGGGGCGATCAATGAGCAGTTCTTC. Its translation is CASSRQGAINEQFF.